The 10 T cell receptor beta chains listed next were all sequenced from one sample in a study of blood T cell repertoires in COVID-19. Libraries were prepared by immunoSEQ multiplex PCR; TCRdb keeps only in-frame clonotypes and omits some of them. Counted here are tens of thousands of clones, around 78% occurring once; the ten biggest clones make up about 12%. Sample: peripheral blood. These receptors were taken from a human donor in a cohort sampled during active COVID-19.

The chain links TRBV28 to TRBJ2-3; 12 nucleotides agree with TRBD2. J gave up 4 bases and V 4 bases, and 9 bases lay outside the gene matches. Germline values: CDR1 MDHEN, CDR2 SYDVKM. CDR3 length: 17 residues. As DNA, the CDR3 is TGTGCCAGCAGTTCCCCATACCGACTAGCGGGGGCAGATACGCAGTATTTT. Protein product: CASSSPYRLAGADTQYF.

This chain connects TRBV5-1 to TRBJ2-7, with 7 nucleotides matching TRBD1. The CDR3 is 15 amino acids. CDR1 is SGHRS and CDR2 is YFSETQ in the germline V gene. The V segment lost 4 bases and the J segment 0 bases; nucleotides outside the gene matches: 7. CDR3 sequence: CASSPHSGGSYEQYF. In DNA, the CDR3 is TGCGCCAGCAGCCCTCATTCAGGGGGCTCCTACGAGCAGTACTTC.

This rearrangement joins TRBV15 to TRBJ1-3; no clear D. Germline assignment: CDR1 LNHNV and CDR2 YYDKDF (reference sequence). The V and J ends lost 0 bases and 0 bases respectively, with 12 bases between them. The CDR3 has 17 amino acids. The CDR3 region is CATSRDLGGLSGNTIYF. CDR3 DNA sequence: TGTGCCACCAGCAGAGATCTGGGCGGACTCTCTGGAAACACCATATATTTT.

The V call is TRBV7-6, the J call TRBJ2-3; 7 nucleotides align to TRBD1. V trimming: 0 bases; J trimming: 4 bases; junction bases outside the gene matches: 10. Germline CDR1 and CDR2: SGHVS and FNYEAQ. The CDR3 runs to 17 residues. CDR3 nucleotide sequence: TGTGCCAGCAGCTTAGCTAACCCACAGGGGATACCAGATACGCAGTATTTT. It codes for CASSLANPQGIPDTQYF.

The CDR3 protein is CASSHLADRSAFF. Written as DNA, the CDR3 is TGCGCCAGCAGCCATCTCGCCGACAGATCAGCTTTCTTT. V is TRBV4-3 and J is TRBJ1-1; D may be TRBD1 (5 bases). The CDR3 consists of 13 residues. V was cut by 3 bases and J by 10 bases, with 15 bases left in between. Germline assignment: CDR1 LGHNA and CDR2 YSLEER.

The gene calls are TRBV5-1 and TRBJ2-1, with D possibly TRBD2 on 6 matching bases. V lost 2 bases and J lost 2, with 17 bases in between. This CDR3 spans 17 amino acids. The germline gives CDR1 SGHRS, CDR2 YFSETQ. In DNA form, the CDR3 reads TGCGCCAGCAGCTTTGAAGGGCGGACTACTACCTACAATGAGCAGTTCTTC. It yields the protein CASSFEGRTTTYNEQFF.

The CDR3 is CASSITGEEQYF. CDR3 DNA: TGTGCCAGTAGTATCACAGGGGAGGAGCAGTACTTC. V gene TRBV19 combines with J gene TRBJ2-7; 7 positions agree with TRBD1. Per the germline V gene, CDR1 is LNHDA and CDR2 is SQIVND (reference sequence). The trim removed 3 bases at V and 7 bases at J, leaving 3 bases unmatched. CDR3 length equals 12 residues. Based on the CDR3 plus reference TRBV19 and TRBJ2-7, the full variable domain is DGGITQSPKYLFRKEGQNVTLSCEQNLNHDAMYWYRQDPGQGLRLIYYSQIVNDFQKGDIAEGYSVSREKKESFPLTVTSAQKNPTAFYLCASSITGEEQYFGPGTRLTVT.

This chain joins TRBV20-1 and TRBJ1-2, with a tentative D call TRBD1 (6 bases). The CDR3 runs to 11 residues. Germline lookup yields CDR1 DFQATT and CDR2 SNEGSKA (reference sequence). CDR3 nucleotides: TGCTGCCTTGGGGGCGCCTATGGCTACACCTTC. Translation gives CCLGGAYGYTF.

V is TRBV5-1 and J is TRBJ1-2; 7 bases agree with TRBD1. The germline V gene encodes CDR1 SGHRS and CDR2 YFSETQ. This CDR3 has 13 amino acids. V shed 1 base and J 7 bases; nucleotides not matched to a gene: 4. CDR3 protein: CASSLTGVAGYTF. The CDR3 nucleotides read TGCGCCAGCAGCTTGACAGGGGTGGCTGGCTACACCTTC.

The DNA for the CDR3 is TGCGCCAGCAGCGAACCTTTACAGAGCTCCTATAATTCACCCCTCCACTTT. It encodes CASSEPLQSSYNSPLHF. The gene calls are TRBV5-1 and TRBJ1-6, with D uncertain. Per the germline V gene, CDR1 is SGHRS and CDR2 is YFSETQ. There are 17 residues in the CDR3. The ends were cut back, 4 bases at V and 0 bases at J, with 14 bases in the middle.